This TCR beta chain was recorded in a study of OX40 agonist ivuxolimab in advanced cancers. Sequencing was performed with immunoSEQ multiplex PCR; in TCRdb, only in-frame clones are kept and a portion is missing. Counted here are more than 80,000 clones, 70% to 90% occurring once; the ten biggest clones make up less than 1.5%. This clone appeared once. Its target is not known. This CDR3 has 15 residues. CDR1 and CDR2 (germline): MDHEN, SYDVKM. With 7 bases clipped from V and 7 bases from J, the junction kept 11 bases outside the gene matches. The study, taken as a whole, reports: On average, CD8+ T cells had more expanded clones than CD4+. The CD4+ and CD8+ T cells in the blood had expanded clonally by week 6 at 0.1 to 3.0 mg/kg.

The TCR sequence derives from an adult with an advanced solid tumor such as melanoma, head and neck, liver or kidney cancer. The starting material was CD4+ or CD8+ T cells sorted from blood, obtained in a trial of the OX40 agonist ivuxolimab. The gene calls are TRBV28 and TRBJ2-1, with TRBD2 matching 9 bases. Here the CDR3 reads CASTRGGGAVNEQFF. DNA for the CDR3: TGTGCCAGCACCCGGGGCGGGGGGGCCGTGAATGAGCAGTTCTTC. Full variable domain (rest looked up from reference TRBV28 and TRBJ2-1): DVKVTQSSRYLVKRTGEKVFLECVQDMDHENMFWYRQDPGLGLRLIYFSYDVKMKEKGDIPEGYSVSREKKERFSLILESASTNQTSMYLCASTRGGGAVNEQFFGPGTRLTVL.